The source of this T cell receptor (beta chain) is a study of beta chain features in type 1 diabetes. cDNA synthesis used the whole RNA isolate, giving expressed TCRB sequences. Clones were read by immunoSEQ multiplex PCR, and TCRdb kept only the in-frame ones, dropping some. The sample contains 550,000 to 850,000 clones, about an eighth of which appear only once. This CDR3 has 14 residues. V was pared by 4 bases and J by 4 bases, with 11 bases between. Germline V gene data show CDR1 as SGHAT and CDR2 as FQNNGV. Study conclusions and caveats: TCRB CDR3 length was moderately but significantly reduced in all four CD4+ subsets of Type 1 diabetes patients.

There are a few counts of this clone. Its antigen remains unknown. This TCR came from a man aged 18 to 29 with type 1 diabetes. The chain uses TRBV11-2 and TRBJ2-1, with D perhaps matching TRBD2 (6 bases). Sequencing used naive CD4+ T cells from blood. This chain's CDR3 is CASSWGTSYNEQFF. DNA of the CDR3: TGTGCCAGCAGCTGGGGGACTTCTTACAATGAGCAGTTCTTC. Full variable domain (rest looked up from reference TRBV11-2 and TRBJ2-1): EAGVAQSPRYKIIEKRQSVAFWCNPISGHATLYWYQQILGQGPKLLIQFQNNGVVDDSQLPKDRFSAERLKGVDSTLKIQPAKLEDSAVYLCASSWGTSYNEQFFGPGTRLTVL.